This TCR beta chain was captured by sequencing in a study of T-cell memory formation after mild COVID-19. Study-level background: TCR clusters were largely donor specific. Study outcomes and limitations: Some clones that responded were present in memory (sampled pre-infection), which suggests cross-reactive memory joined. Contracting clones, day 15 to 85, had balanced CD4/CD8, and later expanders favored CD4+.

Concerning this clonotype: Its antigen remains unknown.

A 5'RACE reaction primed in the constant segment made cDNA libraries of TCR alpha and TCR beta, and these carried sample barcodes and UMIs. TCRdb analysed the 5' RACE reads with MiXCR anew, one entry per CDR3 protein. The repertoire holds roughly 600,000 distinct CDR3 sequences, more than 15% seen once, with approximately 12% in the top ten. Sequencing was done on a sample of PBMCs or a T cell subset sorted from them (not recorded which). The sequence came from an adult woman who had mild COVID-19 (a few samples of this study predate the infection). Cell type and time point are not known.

DNA for the CDR3: TGTGCCAGCAGCCCGCGGGGTATCGATGGCTACACCTTC. Its protein product is CASSPRGIDGYTF. This chain uses TRBV3-1 with TRBJ1-2; D is unclear. CDR1 is LGHDT and CDR2 is YNNKEL in the germline V gene (reference sequence). Trimming shortened V by 4 bases and J by 6 bases, and 12 bases separated the two germline ends. The CDR3 is made up of 13 amino acids.